The present TCR beta chain was sequenced within a study of Graves' ophthalmopathy and Graves' hyperthyroidism. Study conclusions and caveats: Blood also contained most of the expanded thyroid clonotypes above 0.001 frequency.

No ophthalmopathy within 18 months of follow-up signified stable hyperthyroidism. CDR3 length: 15 amino acids. Trimming left V 3 bases short and J 7 bases short, with 13 bases between. The germline V gene encodes CDR1 SNHLY and CDR2 FYNNEI. This clonotype has a count of ten or more. Its antigen remains unknown. Amplification of the TCR beta CDR3 regions used RNA transcripts (as template). An opening RT-PCR round employed HTBI primers and preceded a second-round multiplex PCR. TCRdb reprocessed the multiplex PCR reads with MiXCR, giving one entry per CDR3 protein. The sample yields 620,000 or so distinct CDR3 sequences, about 20% seen once.

The specimen sequenced was peripheral blood. The origin of this receptor is a woman under 30 with stable Graves' hyperthyroidism. Some clones in this sample may be carry-over from other donors' samples. This chain joins TRBV2 and TRBJ1-6, with a weak D call TRBD1 (6 bases). The CDR3 region has the DNA TGTGCCAGCAGTGAGACCGGGGGGCGGAATTCACCCCTCCACTTT. It specifies CASSETGGRNSPLHF.